This TCR beta chain was profiled in a study of blood T cell repertoires in COVID-19 (dated by TCRdb to the early 2020s). Looking at the study overall: The collaborator samples originated in the United States, Italy and Spain and spanned the acute and convalescent phases of COVID-19. The material from the prospective study consisted of cDNA or gDNA derived from T cells, B-cell-depleted T cells, or PBMCs. The dataset comprised deeply sampled blood TCRbeta repertoires from subjects exposed to, actively infected with, or recovered from COVID-19. The repertoires were released in a freely available public database meant as a resource for research on the immune response to SARS-CoV-2. The samples were drawn from the first 160 participants of the ongoing ImmuneRACE study and from 1,254 subjects provided by 6 global collaborators. A de-identified subject ID, COVID-19 status, age in years and sex were almost always included in the sample metadata. Where available, HLA class I and class II types were obtained from metadata supplied by the sample provider rather than from assay-based typing. The full study reports these points: The amount of clinical and demographic metadata varied by source and participant and was provided uncurated.

As encoded in the germline V gene, CDR1 is SGHRS while CDR2 is YFSETQ. From its cysteine to its phenylalanine, the CDR3 spans 15 amino acids. The entry retains the CDR3 DNA only, 45 bases that are in frame from base 1. V lost 1 base and J lost 7 bases, and the count of bases not matched to a germline gene is 7. Concerning this clone: Its antigen target is currently unknown. Per-nucleotide qualities are absent, and no much larger clonotype sits a single base away.

One collaborating source in Seattle enrolled patients while the patients were actively infected and followed the patients over time throughout the course of disease. The collaborating institutions used their own protocols to collect whole blood in K2EDTA tubes. For TCRbeta analysis, collaborators shipped samples in one of three forms: frozen whole blood, isolated PBMCs, or DNA extracted from either of those sample types. TCRbeta CDR3 regions were amplified from genomic DNA by means of the immunoSEQ Assay, a bias-controlled multiplex PCR. The paper's processing steps were these. Nucleated cell counts per sample were estimated from amplification of reference gene primers within the assay. To quantify the absolute abundance of each unique TCRbeta CDR3 rearrangement, sequence reads were collapsed and filtered. Productive Simpson clonality was computed per sample as the square root of Simpson's diversity index over productive rearrangements. TCRdb obtained this table from immuneACCESS and retained in-frame rearrangements with V and J assigned. These tables miss some clones; where compared with another copy, unresolved V genes account for less than half of the shortfall, and the remainder is unexplained. V and J calls and clone size are given by that table; D and trimming were obtained from the DNA. Across this sample there are approximately 530,000 clones, with 85% to 90% seen only once. The top ten clonotypes cover roughly 8.3% of the sample.

The chain links TRBV5-1 with TRBJ2-1, and TRBD1 aligns with 8 junction nucleotides. The source of this sequence is a woman between 45 and 60 years old with COVID-19, enrolled during active disease. The sample consisted of peripheral blood. The CDR3 amino acid sequence is: CASSLLQGARNEQFF. DNA sequence: TGCGCCAGCAGCTTGTTGCAGGGGGCAAGGAATGAGCAGTTCTTC. The entire variable domain, with the stretches around the CDR3 drawn from the reference TRBV5-1 and TRBJ2-1 proteins, is KAGVTQTPRYLIKTRGQQVTLSCSPISGHRSVSWYQQTPGQGLQFLFEYFSETQRNKGNFPGRFSGRQFSNSRSEMNVSTLELGDSALYLCASSLLQGARNEQFFGPGTRLTVL.